This TCR beta chain was sequenced during a study of blood T cell repertoires in COVID-19. Looking at the study overall: Samples taken during acute and convalescent COVID-19 were collected in the United States, Italy and Spain. T cells, B-cell-depleted T cells, or PBMCs provided the cDNA or gDNA that served as material.

Participants, about 18 to 90 years old, spanned under 25 US areas. In the original analysis: Amplified reference gene primers provided the basis for estimating nucleated cell counts. The table came from immunoSEQ multiplex PCR; TCRdb's copy has only in-frame clones and leaves some out. The V and J calls and clone size are taken from that table; D and trimming were inferred from the DNA. Among approximately 440,000 clones, around 91% were seen once, and the ten largest hold about 0.63%. This clone was counted only a few times. Germline lookup yields CDR1 SEHNR and CDR2 FQNEAQ (reference sequence). Trimming left V 1 base short and J 9 bases short, with 7 bases between. The CDR3 sequence is 13 residues long.

The genes are TRBV7-9 and TRBJ1-6; the D is unclear. Sequencing was done on a sample of PBMCs or T cells enriched from blood (not recorded which). The source is a man aged 18-30 years who had recovered from COVID-19. The chain's CDR3 is CASSLVEGSPLHF. The CDR3 DNA is TGTGCCAGCAGCTTAGTTGAGGGTTCACCCCTCCACTTT.